This T cell receptor beta chain was captured in a study of blood T cell repertoires in COVID-19. Original processing notes: Using reference gene primer amplification, nucleated cell counts were estimated. The data were produced by immunoSEQ multiplex PCR, yet TCRdb's version contains in-frame clones alone and is incomplete. The DNA was the basis for D and trimming; V, J and clone size are from that table. The sample holds hundreds of thousands of clones, about 85% seen once. In assigning cohorts, the study relied on participant-reported clinical history. Two negative PCRs, clearance, or symptom resolution characterized the recovered Cohort 3 donors. Germline values: CDR1 ENHRY, CDR2 SYGVKD. This CDR3 region has 15 residues. Losses at the gene ends were 4 bases for V and 7 bases for J; bases not matched to a gene: 8.

Material for sequencing was PBMCs or T cells enriched from blood (not recorded which). This chain connects TRBV10-3 to TRBJ2-7; 12 bases align to TRBD2. This receptor was obtained from a man between 35 and 55 years old who had recovered from COVID-19. DNA for the CDR3: TGTGCCATCAGTGGTTCTCTAGCGGGAGGGGGGGAGCAGTACTTC. This codes for CAISGSLAGGGEQYF.